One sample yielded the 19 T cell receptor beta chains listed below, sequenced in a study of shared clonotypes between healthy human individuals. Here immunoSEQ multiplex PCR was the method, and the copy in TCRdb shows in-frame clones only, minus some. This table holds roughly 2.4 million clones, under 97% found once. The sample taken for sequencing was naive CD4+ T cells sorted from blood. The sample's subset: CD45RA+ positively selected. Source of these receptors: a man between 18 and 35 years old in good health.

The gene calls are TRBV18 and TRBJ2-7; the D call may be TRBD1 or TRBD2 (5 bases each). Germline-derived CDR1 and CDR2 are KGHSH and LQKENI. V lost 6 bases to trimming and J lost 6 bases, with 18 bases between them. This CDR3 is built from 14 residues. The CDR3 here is CASSPPEARGEQYF. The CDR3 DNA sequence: TGTGCCAGCTCCCCTCCGGAGGCTAGGGGCGAGCAGTACTTC.

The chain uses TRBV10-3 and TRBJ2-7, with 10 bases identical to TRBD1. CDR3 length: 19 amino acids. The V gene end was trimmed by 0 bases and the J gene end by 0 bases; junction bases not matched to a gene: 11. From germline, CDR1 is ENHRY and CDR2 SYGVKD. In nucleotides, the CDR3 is TGTGCCATCAGTGAGTCTGGGACAGGGGTAGGTTTAGGCTCCTACGAGCAGTACTTC. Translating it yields CAISESGTGVGLGSYEQYF.

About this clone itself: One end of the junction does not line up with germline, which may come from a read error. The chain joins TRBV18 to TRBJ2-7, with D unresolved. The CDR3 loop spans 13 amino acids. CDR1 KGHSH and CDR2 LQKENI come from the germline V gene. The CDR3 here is CASSPLVGIGWLF. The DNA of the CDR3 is TGTGCCAGCTCACCACTAGTAGGGATCGGGTGGCTGTTC. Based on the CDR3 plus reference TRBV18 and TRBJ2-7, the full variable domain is NAGVMQNPRHLVRRRGQEARLRCSPMKGHSHVYWYRQLPEEGLKFMVYLQKENIIDESGMPKERFSAEFPKEGPSILRIQQVVRGDSAAYFCASSPLVGIGWLFGPGTRLTVT.

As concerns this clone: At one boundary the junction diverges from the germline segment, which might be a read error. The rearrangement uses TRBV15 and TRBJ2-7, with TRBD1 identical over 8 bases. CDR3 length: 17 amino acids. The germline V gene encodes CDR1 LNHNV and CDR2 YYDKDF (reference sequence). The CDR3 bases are TGTGCCACCAGCGGAGATTCCGGACAGGGAAACTCCTACGAGCAGTACTTC. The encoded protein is CATSGDSGQGNSYEQYF.

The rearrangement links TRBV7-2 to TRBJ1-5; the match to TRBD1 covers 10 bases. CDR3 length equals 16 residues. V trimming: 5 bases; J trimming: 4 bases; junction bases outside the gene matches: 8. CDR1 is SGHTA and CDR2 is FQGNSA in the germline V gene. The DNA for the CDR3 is TGTGCCAGCAGCCCACGGGACAGGGGATGGAATCAGCCCCAGCATTTT. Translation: CASSPRDRGWNQPQHF.

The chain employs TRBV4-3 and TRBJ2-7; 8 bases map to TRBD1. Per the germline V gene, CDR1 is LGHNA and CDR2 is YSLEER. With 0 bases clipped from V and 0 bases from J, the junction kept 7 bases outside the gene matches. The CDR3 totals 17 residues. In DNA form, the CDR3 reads TGCGCCAGCAGCCAAGAGCCAGGGGGCTGGAGCTCCTACGAGCAGTACTTC. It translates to CASSQEPGGWSSYEQYF.

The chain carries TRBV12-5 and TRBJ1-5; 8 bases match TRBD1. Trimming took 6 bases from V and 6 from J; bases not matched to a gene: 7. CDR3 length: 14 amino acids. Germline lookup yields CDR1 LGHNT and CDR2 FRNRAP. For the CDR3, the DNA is TGTGCTAGTGGCGAAGACAGGGGAATTCAGCCCCAGCATTTT. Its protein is CASGEDRGIQPQHF. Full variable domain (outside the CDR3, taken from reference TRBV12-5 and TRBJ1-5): DARVTQTPRHKVTEMGQEVTMRCQPILGHNTVFWYRQTMMQGLELLAYFRNRAPLDDSGMPKDRFSAEMPDATLATLKIQPSEPRDSAVYFCASGEDRGIQPQHFGDGTRLSIL.

The CDR3 here is CASSQGSLAGVEQYF. The CDR3 DNA reads as TGTGCCAGCTCCCAAGGGAGTCTAGCGGGAGTCGAGCAGTACTTC. The chain uses TRBV18 and TRBJ2-7; 10 nucleotides align to TRBD2. After removal of 6 bases from V and 6 bases from J, the junction contained 11 bases not matched to a gene. The CDR3 extends over 15 amino acids. Germline V gene data show CDR1 as KGHSH and CDR2 as LQKENI.

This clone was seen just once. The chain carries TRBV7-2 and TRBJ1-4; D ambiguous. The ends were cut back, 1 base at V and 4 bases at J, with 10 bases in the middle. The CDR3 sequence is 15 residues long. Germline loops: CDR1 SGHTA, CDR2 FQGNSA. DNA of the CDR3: TGTGCCAGCAGCTTAGGACGGTTCATTAATGAAAAACTGTTTTTT. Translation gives CASSLGRFINEKLFF. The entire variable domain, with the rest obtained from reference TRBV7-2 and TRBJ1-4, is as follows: GAGVSQSPSNKVTEKGKDVELRCDPISGHTALYWYRQSLGQGLEFLIYFQGNSAPDKSGLPSDRFSAERTGGSVSTLTIQRTQQEDSAVYLCASSLGRFINEKLFFGSGTQLSVL.

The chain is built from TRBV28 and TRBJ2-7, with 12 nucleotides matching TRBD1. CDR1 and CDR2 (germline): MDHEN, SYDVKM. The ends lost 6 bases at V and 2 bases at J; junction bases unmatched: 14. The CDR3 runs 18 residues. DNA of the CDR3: TGTGCCAGCAGAGGGACAGGGGGCCGAAGGGCAGGGGCCTACGAGCAGTACTTC. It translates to CASRGTGGRRAGAYEQYF.

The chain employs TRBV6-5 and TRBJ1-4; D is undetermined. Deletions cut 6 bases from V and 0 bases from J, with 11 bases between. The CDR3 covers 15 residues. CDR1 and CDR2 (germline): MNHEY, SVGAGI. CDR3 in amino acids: CASSPDGATNEKLFF. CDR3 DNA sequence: TGTGCCAGCAGCCCGGACGGAGCAACTAATGAAAAACTGTTTTTT.

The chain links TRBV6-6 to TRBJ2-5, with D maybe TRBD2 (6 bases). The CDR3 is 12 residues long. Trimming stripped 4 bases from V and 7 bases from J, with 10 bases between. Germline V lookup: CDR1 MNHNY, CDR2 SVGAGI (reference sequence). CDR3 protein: CASSSGRGTQYF. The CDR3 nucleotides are TGTGCCAGCAGTTCTGGGCGGGGGACCCAGTACTTC.

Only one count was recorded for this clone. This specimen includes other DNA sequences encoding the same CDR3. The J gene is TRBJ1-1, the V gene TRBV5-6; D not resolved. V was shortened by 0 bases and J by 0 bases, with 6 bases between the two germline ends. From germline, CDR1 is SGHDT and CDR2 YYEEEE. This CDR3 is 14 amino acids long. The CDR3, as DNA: TGTGCCAGCAGCTTGGACGGATTGAACACTGAAGCTTTCTTT. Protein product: CASSLDGLNTEAFF.

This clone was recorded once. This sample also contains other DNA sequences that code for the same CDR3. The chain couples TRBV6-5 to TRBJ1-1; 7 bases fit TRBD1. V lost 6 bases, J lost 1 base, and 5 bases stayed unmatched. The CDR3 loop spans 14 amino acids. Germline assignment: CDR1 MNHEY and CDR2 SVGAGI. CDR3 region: CASRRDSQNTEAFF. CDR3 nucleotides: TGTGCCAGCAGACGGGACAGCCAGAACACTGAAGCTTTCTTT.

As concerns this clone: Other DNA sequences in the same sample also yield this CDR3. The CDR3 loop is CAIRDRGSTDTQYF. CDR3 DNA sequence: TGTGCCATCAGGGACAGGGGGAGCACAGATACGCAGTATTTT. The chain combines TRBV10-3 with TRBJ2-3, with TRBD1 matching over 10 bases. V lost 6 bases and J lost 0; bases outside the gene matches: 0. This CDR3 is built from 14 residues. Germline assignment: CDR1 ENHRY and CDR2 SYGVKD.

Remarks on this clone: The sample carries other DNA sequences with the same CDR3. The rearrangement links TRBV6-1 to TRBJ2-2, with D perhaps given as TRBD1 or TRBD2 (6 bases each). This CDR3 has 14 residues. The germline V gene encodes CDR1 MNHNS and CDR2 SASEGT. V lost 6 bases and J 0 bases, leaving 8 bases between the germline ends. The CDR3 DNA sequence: TGTGCCAGCAGAGGGGGGACGAACACCGGGGAGCTGTTTTTT. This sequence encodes CASRGGTNTGELFF.

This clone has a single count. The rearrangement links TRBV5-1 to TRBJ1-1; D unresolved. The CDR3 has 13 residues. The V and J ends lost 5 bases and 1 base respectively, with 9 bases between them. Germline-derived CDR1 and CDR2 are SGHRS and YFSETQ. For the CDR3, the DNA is TGCGCCAGCAGGTCTAACCCGAACACTGAAGCTTTCTTT. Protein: CASRSNPNTEAFF.

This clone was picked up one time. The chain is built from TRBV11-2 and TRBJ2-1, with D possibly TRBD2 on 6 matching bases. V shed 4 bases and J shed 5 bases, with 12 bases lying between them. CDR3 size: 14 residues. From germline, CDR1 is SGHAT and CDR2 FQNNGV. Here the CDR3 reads CASSSPRGNNEQFF. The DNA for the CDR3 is TGTGCCAGCAGCTCCCCCCGGGGGAACAATGAGCAGTTCTTC.

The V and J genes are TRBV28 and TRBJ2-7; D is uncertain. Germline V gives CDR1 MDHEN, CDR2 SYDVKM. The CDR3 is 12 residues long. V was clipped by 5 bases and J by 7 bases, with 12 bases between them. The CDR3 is CASSLTGWEQYF. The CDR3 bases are TGTGCCAGCAGTCTCACGGGTTGGGAGCAGTACTTC.